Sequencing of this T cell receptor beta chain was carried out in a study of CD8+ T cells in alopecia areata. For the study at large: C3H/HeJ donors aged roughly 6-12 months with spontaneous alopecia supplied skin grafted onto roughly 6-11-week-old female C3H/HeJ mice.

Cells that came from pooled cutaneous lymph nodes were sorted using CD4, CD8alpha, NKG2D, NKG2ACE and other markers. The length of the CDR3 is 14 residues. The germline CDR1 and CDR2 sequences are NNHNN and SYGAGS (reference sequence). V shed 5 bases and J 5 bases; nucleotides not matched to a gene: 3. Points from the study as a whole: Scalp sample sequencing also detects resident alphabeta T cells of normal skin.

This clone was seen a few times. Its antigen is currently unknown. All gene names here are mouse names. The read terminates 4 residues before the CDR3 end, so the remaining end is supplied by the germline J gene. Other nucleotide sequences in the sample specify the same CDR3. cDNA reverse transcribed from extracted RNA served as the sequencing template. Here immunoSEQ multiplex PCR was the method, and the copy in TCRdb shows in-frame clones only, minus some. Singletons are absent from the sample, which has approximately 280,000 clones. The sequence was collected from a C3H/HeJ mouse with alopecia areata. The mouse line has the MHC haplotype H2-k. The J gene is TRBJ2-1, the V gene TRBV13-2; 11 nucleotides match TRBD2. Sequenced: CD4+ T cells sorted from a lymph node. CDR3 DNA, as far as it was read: TGTGCCAGCGGGCCGGGACTGGGGGATGCT. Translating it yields CASGPGLGDA. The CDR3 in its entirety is CASGPGLGDAEQFF.